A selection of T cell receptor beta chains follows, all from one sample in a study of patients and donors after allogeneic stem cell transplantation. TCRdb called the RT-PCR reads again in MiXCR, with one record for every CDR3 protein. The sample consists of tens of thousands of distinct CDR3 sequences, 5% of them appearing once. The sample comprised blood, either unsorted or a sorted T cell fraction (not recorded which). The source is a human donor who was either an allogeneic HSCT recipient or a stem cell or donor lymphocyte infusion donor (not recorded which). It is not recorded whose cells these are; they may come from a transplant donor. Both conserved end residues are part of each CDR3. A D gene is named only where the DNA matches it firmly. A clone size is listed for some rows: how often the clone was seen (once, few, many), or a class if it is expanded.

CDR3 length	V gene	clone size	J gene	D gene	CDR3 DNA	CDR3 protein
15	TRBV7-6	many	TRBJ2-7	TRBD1	TGTGCCAGCAGCCAATCCCGGGACAGGGGTGTCGAGCAGTACTTC	CASSQSRDRGVEQYF
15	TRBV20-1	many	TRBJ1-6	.	TGCAGTGCTAGGATGGCGAGCTCCTATAATTCACCCCTCCACTTT	CSARMASSYNSPLHF
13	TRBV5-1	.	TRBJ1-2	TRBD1	TGCGCCAGCAGCTCACAGGGGGCAAATGGCTACACCTTC	CASSSQGANGYTF
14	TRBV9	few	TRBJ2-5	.	TGTGCCAGCAGCCTACGGGACTTCCAAGAGACCCAGTACTTC	CASSLRDFQETQYF
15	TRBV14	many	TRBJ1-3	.	TGTGCCAGCAGCCAAGCGGGTTACTCTGGAAACACCATATATTTT	CASSQAGYSGNTIYF
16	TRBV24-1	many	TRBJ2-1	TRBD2	TGTGCCACCAGTGATCAGAGCGGGAGGCCGTACAATGAGCAGTTCTTC	CATSDQSGRPYNEQFF
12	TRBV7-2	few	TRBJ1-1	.	TGTGCCAGCAGCTTAAGCGGGACCCTAGCTTTCTTT	CASSLSGTLAFF
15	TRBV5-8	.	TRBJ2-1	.	TGTGCCAGCAGCTTGCGGCTAGTCGAGGGCAATGAGCAGTTCTTC	CASSLRLVEGNEQFF
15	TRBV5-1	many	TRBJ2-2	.	TGCGCCAGCAGCTTGGAGGTGGGAGAAACCGGGGAGCTGTTTTTT	CASSLEVGETGELFF
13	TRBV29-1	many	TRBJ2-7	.	TGCAGCGCGCAACTAGGTGGAGGCTACGAGCAGTACTTC	CSAQLGGGYEQYF
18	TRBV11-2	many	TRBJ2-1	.	TGTGCCAGCAGCTTAGGTCGGCCGGGGGCCAGCTCCTACAATGAGCAGTTCTTC	CASSLGRPGASSYNEQFF
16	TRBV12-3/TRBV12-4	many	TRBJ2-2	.	TGTGCCAGCAGCCGGATCGGGACGGAGATCGGCGGGGAGCTGTTTTTT	CASSRIGTEIGGELFF
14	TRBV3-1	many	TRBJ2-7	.	TGTGCCAGCAGCCAACTAGCAGGCTCCTACGAGCAGTACTTC	CASSQLAGSYEQYF
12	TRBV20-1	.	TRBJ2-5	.	TGCAGTGCTACGGGGACCGGAGAGACCCAGTACTTC	CSATGTGETQYF
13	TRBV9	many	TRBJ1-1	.	TGTGCCAGCAGCGTAGACGAGGGGACGAAAGCTTTCTTT	CASSVDEGTKAFF
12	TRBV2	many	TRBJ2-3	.	TGTGCCAGCAGCTATAGCACAGATACGCAGTATTTT	CASSYSTDTQYF
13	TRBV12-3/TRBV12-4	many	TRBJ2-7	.	TGTGCCAGCAGCCGGGGACGGCCCTACGAGCAGTACTTC	CASSRGRPYEQYF
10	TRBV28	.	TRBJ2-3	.	TGTGCCAGCCGGAAAGATACGCAGTATTTT	CASRKDTQYF
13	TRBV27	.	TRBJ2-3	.	TGTGCCAGCAGTTTAATTCCCGCCGGGGAGCAGTATTTT	CASSLIPAGEQYF
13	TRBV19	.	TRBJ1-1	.	TGTGCCTGCTCGGTTTCGACCCGAACTGAAGCTTTCTTT	CACSVSTRTEAFF
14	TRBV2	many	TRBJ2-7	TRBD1	TGTGCCAGACAAAAGGGACAGGGCTCCTACGAGCAGTACTTC	CARQKGQGSYEQYF
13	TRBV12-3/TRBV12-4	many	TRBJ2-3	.	TGTGCCAGCAGACTAGGAGGCACAGATACGCAGTATTTT	CASRLGGTDTQYF
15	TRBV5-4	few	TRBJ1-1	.	TGTGCCAGCAGCCGAGCCGGGACCTTGAACACTGAAGCTTTCTTT	CASSRAGTLNTEAFF
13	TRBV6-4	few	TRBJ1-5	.	TGTGCCAGCAGTCAGGGAGGTAGTCAGCCCCAGCATTTT	CASSQGGSQPQHF
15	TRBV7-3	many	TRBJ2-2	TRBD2	TGTGCCAGCAGCCTTAGCGGGGCCTACACCGGGGAGCTGTTTTTT	CASSLSGAYTGELFF
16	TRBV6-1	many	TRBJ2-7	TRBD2	TGTGCCAGCAGTACCCGACTAAGCGGGGGGTCCTACGAGCAGTACTTC	CASSTRLSGGSYEQYF
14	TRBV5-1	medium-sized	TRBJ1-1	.	TGCGCCAGCAGCTTGGGATTCCGGGGGGAAAAAGCTTTCTTT	CASSLGFRGEKAFF
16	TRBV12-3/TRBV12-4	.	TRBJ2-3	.	TGTGCCAGCAGTTCTCACCCCGGGACGGGCACAGATACGCAGTATTTT	CASSSHPGTGTDTQYF
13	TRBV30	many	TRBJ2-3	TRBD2	TGTGCCTGGGCGGGAGTATCGCGAGATACGCAGTATTTT	CAWAGVSRDTQYF
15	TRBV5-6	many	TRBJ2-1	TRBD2	TGTGCCAGCAGCTCCCCATCGGTCCAGCGGGGGGAGCAGTTCTTC	CASSSPSVQRGEQFF
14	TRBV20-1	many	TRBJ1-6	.	TGCAGTGCTAGCTCCCCGAACCCAAATTCACCCCTCCACTTT	CSASSPNPNSPLHF
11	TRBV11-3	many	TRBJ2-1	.	TGTGCCAGCGGACCTGACAATGAGCAGTTCTTC	CASGPDNEQFF
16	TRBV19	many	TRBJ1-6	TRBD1	TGTGCCAGTAGTCCGGGGACAGGGGGCTATAATTCACCCCTCCACTTT	CASSPGTGGYNSPLHF
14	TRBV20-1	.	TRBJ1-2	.	TGCAGTGCTAGTAGGACAGAGATCGGCTATGGCTACACCTTC	CSASRTEIGYGYTF
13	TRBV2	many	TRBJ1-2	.	TGTGCCAGCAGCGCAGGACTCTCGAATGGCTACACCTTC	CASSAGLSNGYTF
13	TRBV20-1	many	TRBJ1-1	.	TGCAGTGCTATGGGTAGATTGAACACTGAAGCTTTCTTT	CSAMGRLNTEAFF
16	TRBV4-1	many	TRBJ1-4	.	TGCGCCAGCACCAAAAACACCCGAGCAACTAATGAAAAACTGTTTTTT	CASTKNTRATNEKLFF
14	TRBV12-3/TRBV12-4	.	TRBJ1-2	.	TGTGCCAGCAGTTTCGGAGGCGAGGGCTATGGCTACACCTTC	CASSFGGEGYGYTF
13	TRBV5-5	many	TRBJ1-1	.	TGTGCCAGCAGCTTGTATGGGGAGGGAGAAGCTTTCTTT	CASSLYGEGEAFF
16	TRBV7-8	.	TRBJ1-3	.	TGTGCCAGCAGCTTAGGGTACAGCGCTACTGGAAACACCATATATTTT	CASSLGYSATGNTIYF
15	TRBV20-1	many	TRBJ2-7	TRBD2	TGCAGTGCTAGAGATCTTCAGCGGGGGACCTACGAGCAGTACTTC	CSARDLQRGTYEQYF
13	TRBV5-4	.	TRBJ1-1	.	TGTGCCAGCAGCGGGCACAAAAACACTGAAGCTTTCTTT	CASSGHKNTEAFF
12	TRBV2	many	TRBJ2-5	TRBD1	TGTGCCACTCAGGGGGCTGGTGAGACCCAGTACTTC	CATQGAGETQYF
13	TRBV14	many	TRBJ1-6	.	TGTGCCAGCAGGGTAGTCGATAATTCACCCCTCCACTTT	CASRVVDNSPLHF
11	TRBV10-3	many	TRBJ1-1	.	TGTGCCATCAGTGAGGAGGGATCGGCTTTCTTT	CAISEEGSAFF
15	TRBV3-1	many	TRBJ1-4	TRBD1	TGTGCCAGCAGCCGGACGGGACAGGGGGGAGAAAAACTGTTTTTT	CASSRTGQGGEKLFF
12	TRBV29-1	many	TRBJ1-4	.	TGCAGCGTTGAGACAGACAATGAAAAACTGTTTTTT	CSVETDNEKLFF
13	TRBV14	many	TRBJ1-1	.	TGTGCCAGCAGCCAAGATCTGGTCGGCGGAGCTTTCTTT	CASSQDLVGGAFF